This T cell receptor (beta chain) comes out of a study of T cells expressing NK-cell markers. Study-wide points: In a few donors, dominant clonotypes made up 28.3-60.1% of CD3+CD56-NKG2C+ cells.

Comment on this clonotype: Antigen: not known.

Germline V gene lookup returns CDR1 SQVTM and CDR2 ANQGSEA. CDR3 length equals 13 residues. TCRdb re-called the 5' RACE reads; one entry per CDR3 protein, DNA not given. The table for this sample gives some 140,000 distinct CDR3 sequences. The chain employs TRBV29-1 and TRBJ1-2; TCRdb reports TRBD1, a call that lacks DNA to check it against. Sample: blood T cells: a sorted CD56 or NKG2C T cell subset, CD4+ or CD8+ T cells, or bulk PBMC T cells (not recorded which). The TCR originated in a woman aged 45-65 years in good health. The CDR3 loop reads CSVEPGFGYGYTF.